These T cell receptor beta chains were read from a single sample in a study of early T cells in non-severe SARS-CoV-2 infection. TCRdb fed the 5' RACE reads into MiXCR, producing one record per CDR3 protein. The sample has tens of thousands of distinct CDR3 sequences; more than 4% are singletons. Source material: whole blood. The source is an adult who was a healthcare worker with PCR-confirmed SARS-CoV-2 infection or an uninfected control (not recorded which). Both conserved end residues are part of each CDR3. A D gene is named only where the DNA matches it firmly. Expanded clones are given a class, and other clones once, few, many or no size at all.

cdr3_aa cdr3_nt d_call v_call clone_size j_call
CASTLSGVSGTEAFF TGTGCCAGCACCCTAAGCGGGGTCTCAGGCACTGAAGCTTTCTTT NA TRBV6-6 many TRBJ1-1
CASSEAVSEQYF TGTGCCAGCAGTGAGGCCGTGAGCGAGCAGTACTTC NA TRBV2 once TRBJ2-7
CASSSGSGYGGEQFF TGTGCCAGTAGTAGCGGGAGTGGGTATGGGGGTGAGCAGTTCTTC TRBD2 TRBV19 many TRBJ2-1
CASIYGRAIYNEQFF TGTGCCAGCATTTACGGGAGGGCCATCTACAATGAGCAGTTCTTC TRBD2 TRBV7-8 many TRBJ2-1
CASSWGQGTEAFF TGCGCCAGCAGCTGGGGACAGGGGACTGAAGCTTTCTTT TRBD1 TRBV5-1 many TRBJ1-1
CASSPVWGTQYF TGTGCCAGCAGTCCGGTTTGGGGTACGCAGTATTTT NA TRBV25-1 NA TRBJ2-3
CASSEPQGFHYGYTF TGTGCCAGCAGTGAACCACAGGGATTCCACTATGGCTACACCTTC NA TRBV2 many TRBJ1-2
CASSTTGSGEKLFF TGTGCCAGCAGCACGACAGGGTCGGGGGAAAAACTGTTTTTT TRBD1 TRBV6-1 many TRBJ1-4
CASSGTDRGAQETQYF TGTGCCAGCAGCGGAACGGACAGGGGCGCCCAAGAGACCCAGTACTTC TRBD1 TRBV7-9 many TRBJ2-5
CASSSGVNTGELFF TGTGCCAGCAGTAGCGGGGTGAACACCGGGGAGCTGTTTTTT TRBD2 TRBV2 many TRBJ2-2
CASSFLGASYEQYF TGTGCCAGCAGTTTCCTCGGCGCATCCTACGAGCAGTACTTC NA TRBV28 many TRBJ2-7
CAWSGGYNSPLHF TGTGCCTGGAGTGGTGGCTATAATTCACCCCTCCACTTT NA TRBV30 many TRBJ1-6
CASSLIASGSYLKTQYF TGTGCCAGCAGCTTGATAGCTAGCGGGAGTTATCTGAAGACCCAGTACTTC TRBD2 TRBV11-2 few TRBJ2-5
CASSPLAGGHTGELFF TGTGCCAGTAGCCCACTAGCGGGAGGGCACACCGGGGAGCTGTTTTTT TRBD2 TRBV19 medium-sized TRBJ2-2
CASSLAAGLAGANTGELFF TGTGCCAGCAGCTTGGCCGCGGGACTAGCGGGAGCGAACACCGGGGAGCTGTTTTTT TRBD2 TRBV11-2 many TRBJ2-2
CASSPGQGVGEAFF TGTGCCAGCTCACCGGGACAGGGAGTAGGTGAAGCTTTCTTT TRBD1 TRBV18 many TRBJ1-1
CASSEAEESNTEAFF TGTGCCAGCAGTGAAGCGGAGGAGTCGAACACTGAAGCTTTCTTT NA TRBV2 NA TRBJ1-1
CASSLVGYEAFF TGTGCCAGCAGCTTAGTCGGCTATGAAGCTTTCTTT NA TRBV7-9 many TRBJ1-1
CASSPLEPAEQYF TGTGCCAGCTCACCCCTTGAGCCCGCCGAGCAGTACTTC NA TRBV6-6 NA TRBJ2-7
CASSLQQPPYEQYF TGTGCCAGCAGCTTACAACAGCCACCTTACGAGCAGTACTTC NA TRBV11-2 many TRBJ2-7
CASSLDQRGEQFF TGTGCCAGCAGCTTAGATCAGAGGGGTGAGCAGTTCTTC NA TRBV11-3 many TRBJ2-1
CASIALETQYF TGTGCCAGCATCGCCTTGGAGACCCAGTACTTC NA TRBV25-1 many TRBJ2-5
CASSEVRQGVGADTQYF TGTGCCAGCAGTGAGGTCCGTCAGGGTGTCGGGGCAGATACGCAGTATTTT NA TRBV25-1 many TRBJ2-3
CSARDPAAGGLYEQYF TGCAGTGCTAGAGATCCGGCGGCGGGAGGTCTTTACGAGCAGTACTTC TRBD2 TRBV20-1 many TRBJ2-7
CASSELRLAGGDETQYF TGTGCCAGCAGTGAACTCCGACTAGCGGGGGGCGATGAGACCCAGTACTTC TRBD2 TRBV2 few TRBJ2-5
CASSFYRGIHNEQFF TGTGCCAGTAGTTTTTACAGGGGAATCCACAATGAGCAGTTCTTC TRBD1 TRBV19 NA TRBJ2-1
CSARKSGDTGELFF TGCAGCGCCCGGAAATCAGGGGACACCGGGGAGCTGTTTTTT NA TRBV29-1 many TRBJ2-2
CASSFDAFSYEQYF TGTGCCAGCAGTTTTGATGCGTTTTCCTACGAGCAGTACTTC NA TRBV12-3/TRBV12-4 many TRBJ2-7
CASSLGGSGTEAFF TGTGCCAGCAGCTTAGGGGGCAGTGGAACTGAAGCTTTCTTT NA TRBV7-8 many TRBJ1-1
CASSGTGVVTEAFF TGCGCCAGCAGCGGGACAGGGGTTGTAACTGAAGCTTTCTTT TRBD1 TRBV5-1 many TRBJ1-1
CATSDFNEQFF TGTGCCACCAGTGATTTCAATGAGCAGTTCTTC NA TRBV24-1 NA TRBJ2-1
CASSLNRGSGTDTQYF TGTGCCAGCAGCTTAAACAGGGGGAGTGGCACAGATACGCAGTATTTT TRBD1 TRBV5-4 few TRBJ2-3
CASSPRRGLMNTEAFF TGTGCCAGCAGCCCCCGCAGGGGGCTGATGAACACTGAAGCTTTCTTT TRBD1 TRBV7-3 few TRBJ1-1
CASSGSGRGTGELFF TGCGCCAGCAGCGGTAGCGGGAGAGGGACCGGGGAGCTGTTTTTT TRBD2 TRBV10-1 many TRBJ2-2
CASSPLAGGPYEQYF TGTGCCAGTAGCCCCCTAGCGGGAGGTCCCTACGAGCAGTACTTC TRBD2 TRBV19 few TRBJ2-7
CASSPRRGTSVSYEQYF TGTGCCAGCAGCCCTAGACGGGGGACTAGCGTGTCCTACGAGCAGTACTTC TRBD2 TRBV11-3 few TRBJ2-7
CASSYSTGGYNSPLHF TGTGCCAGCAGTTACTCGACCGGAGGGTATAATTCACCCCTCCACTTT NA TRBV6-6 many TRBJ1-6
CASSPSGTLNTEAFF TGTGCCAGCAGTCCATCCGGGACGTTGAACACTGAAGCTTTCTTT NA TRBV6-5 many TRBJ1-1